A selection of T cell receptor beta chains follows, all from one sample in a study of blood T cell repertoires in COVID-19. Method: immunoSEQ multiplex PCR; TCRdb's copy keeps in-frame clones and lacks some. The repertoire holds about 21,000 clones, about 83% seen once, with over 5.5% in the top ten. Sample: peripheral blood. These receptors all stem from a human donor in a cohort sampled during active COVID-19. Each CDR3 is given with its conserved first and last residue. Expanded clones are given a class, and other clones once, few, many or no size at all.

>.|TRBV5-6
CASSLDPGGTGELFF
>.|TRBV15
CATSPSQGSSYEQYF
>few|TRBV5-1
CASSGTVSNTEAFF
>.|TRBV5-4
CASSLGGTGLSPLHF
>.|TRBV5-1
CASSYGTGRFDGYTF
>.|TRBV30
CAWSGGTGTDTQYF
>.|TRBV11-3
CASSLNRQGRSFGEKLFF
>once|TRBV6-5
CASSTGLRGGVFF
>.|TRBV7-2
CASSLSGPNQPQHF
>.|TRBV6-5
CASRGTGVTEAFF
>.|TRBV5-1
CASSLYQANTGELFF
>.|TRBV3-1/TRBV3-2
CASSQDLTGGNTEAFF
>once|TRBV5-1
CASSLDAINQPQHF
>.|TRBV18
CASSPQGVKNTEAFF
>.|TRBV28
CASSGAGQGNTEAFF
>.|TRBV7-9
CASSIQGPSEQYF
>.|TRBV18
CASSLNRAYNSPLHF
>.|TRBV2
CASTGLAGGHRSYNEQFF
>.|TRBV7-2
CASSLSGMNTEAFF
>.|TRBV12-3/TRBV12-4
CASSWSYGYTF